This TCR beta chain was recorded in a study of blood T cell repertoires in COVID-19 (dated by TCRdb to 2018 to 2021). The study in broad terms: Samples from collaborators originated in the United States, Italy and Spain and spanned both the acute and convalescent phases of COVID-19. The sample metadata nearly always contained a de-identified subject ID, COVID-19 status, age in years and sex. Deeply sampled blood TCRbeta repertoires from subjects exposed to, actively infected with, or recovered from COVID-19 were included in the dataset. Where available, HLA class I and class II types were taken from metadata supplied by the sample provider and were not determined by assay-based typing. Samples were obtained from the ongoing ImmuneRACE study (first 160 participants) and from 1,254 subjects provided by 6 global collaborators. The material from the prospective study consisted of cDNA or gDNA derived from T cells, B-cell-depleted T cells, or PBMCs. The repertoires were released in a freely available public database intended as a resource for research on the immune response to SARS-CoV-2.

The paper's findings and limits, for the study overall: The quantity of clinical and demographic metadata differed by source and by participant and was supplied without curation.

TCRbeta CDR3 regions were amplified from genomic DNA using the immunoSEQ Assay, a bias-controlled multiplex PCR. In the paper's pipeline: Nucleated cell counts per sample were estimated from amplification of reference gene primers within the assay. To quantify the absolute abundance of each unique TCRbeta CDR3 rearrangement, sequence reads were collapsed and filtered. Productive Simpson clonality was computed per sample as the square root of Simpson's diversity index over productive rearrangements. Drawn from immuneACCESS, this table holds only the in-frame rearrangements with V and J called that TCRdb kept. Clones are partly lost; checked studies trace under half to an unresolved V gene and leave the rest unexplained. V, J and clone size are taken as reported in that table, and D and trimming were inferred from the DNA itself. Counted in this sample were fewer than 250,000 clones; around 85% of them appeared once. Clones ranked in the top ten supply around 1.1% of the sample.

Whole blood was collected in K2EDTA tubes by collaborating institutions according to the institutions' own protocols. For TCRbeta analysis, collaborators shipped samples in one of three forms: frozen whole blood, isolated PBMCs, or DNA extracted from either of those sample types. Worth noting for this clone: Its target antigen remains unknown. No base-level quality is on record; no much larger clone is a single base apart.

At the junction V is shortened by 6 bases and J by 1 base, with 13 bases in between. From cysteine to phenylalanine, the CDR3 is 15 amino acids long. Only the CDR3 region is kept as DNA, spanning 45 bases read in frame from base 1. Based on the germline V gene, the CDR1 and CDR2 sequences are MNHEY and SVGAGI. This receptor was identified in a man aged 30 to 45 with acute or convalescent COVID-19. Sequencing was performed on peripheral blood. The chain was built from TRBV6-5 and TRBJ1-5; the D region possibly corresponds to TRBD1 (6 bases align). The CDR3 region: CASRTRDTSNQPQHF. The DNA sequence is TGTGCCAGCAGGACCCGGGACACAAGCAATCAGCCCCAGCATTTT.